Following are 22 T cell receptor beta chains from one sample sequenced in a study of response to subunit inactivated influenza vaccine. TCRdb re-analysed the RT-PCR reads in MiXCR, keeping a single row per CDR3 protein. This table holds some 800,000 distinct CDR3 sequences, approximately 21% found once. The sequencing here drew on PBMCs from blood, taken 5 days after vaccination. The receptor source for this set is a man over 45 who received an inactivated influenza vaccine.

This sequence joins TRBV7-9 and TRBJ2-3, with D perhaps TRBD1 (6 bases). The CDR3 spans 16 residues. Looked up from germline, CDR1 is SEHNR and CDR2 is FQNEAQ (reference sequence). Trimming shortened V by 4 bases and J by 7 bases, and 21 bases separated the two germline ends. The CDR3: CASSSYHEQRGNTQYF. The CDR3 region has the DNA TGTGCCAGCAGCTCGTACCACGAGCAAAGGGGGAATACGCAGTATTTT.

The CDR3, as DNA: TGTGCCAGCAGTTTATGGGACTACAGCACAGATACGCAGTATTTT. Translated, it gives CASSLWDYSTDTQYF. The chain couples TRBV12-3 or TRBV12-4 to TRBJ2-3; the match to TRBD2 covers 7 bases. The CDR3 runs 15 residues. The ends lost 2 bases at V and 0 bases at J; junction bases unmatched: 2.

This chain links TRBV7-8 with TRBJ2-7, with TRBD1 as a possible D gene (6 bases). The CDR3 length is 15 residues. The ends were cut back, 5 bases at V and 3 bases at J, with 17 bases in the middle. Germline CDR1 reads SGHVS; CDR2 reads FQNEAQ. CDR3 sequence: CASSRQDRYIYEQYF. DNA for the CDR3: TGTGCCAGCAGCCGACAAGACAGGTACATCTACGAGCAGTACTTC.

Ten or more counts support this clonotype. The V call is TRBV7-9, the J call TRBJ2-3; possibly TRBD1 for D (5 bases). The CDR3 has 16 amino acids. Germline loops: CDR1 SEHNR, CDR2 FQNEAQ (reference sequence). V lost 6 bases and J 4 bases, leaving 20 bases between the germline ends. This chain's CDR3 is CASSRPFRDPADTQYF. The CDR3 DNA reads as TGTGCCAGCAGTCGCCCCTTCAGGGATCCGGCAGATACGCAGTATTTT.

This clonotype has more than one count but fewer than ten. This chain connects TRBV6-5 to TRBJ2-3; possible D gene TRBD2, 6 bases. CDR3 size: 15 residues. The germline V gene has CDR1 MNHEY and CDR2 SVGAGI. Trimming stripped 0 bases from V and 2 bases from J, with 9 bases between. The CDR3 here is CASSYSGGITDTQYF. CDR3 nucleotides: TGTGCCAGCAGTTACTCCGGGGGAATCACAGATACGCAGTATTTT.

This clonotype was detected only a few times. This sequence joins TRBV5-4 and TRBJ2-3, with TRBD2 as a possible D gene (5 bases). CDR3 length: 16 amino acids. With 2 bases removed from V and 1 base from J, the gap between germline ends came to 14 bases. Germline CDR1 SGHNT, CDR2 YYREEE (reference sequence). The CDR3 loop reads CASSFKGISGTDTQYF. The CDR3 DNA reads TGTGCCAGCAGCTTTAAAGGGATTAGCGGCACAGATACGCAGTATTTT.

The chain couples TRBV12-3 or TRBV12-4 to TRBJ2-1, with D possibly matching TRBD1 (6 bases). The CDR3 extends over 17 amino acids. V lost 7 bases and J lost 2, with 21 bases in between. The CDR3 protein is CASTVRGLPNPYNEQFF. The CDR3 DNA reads TGTGCCAGCACCGTCAGGGGCTTGCCGAACCCCTACAATGAGCAGTTCTTC.

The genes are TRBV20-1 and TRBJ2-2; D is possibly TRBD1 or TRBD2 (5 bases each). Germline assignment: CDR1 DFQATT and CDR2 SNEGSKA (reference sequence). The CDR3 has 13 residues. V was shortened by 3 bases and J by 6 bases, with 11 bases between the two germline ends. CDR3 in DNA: TGCAGTGCTAGCCGGGGACGAGCCGGGGAGCTGTTTTTT. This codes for CSASRGRAGELFF.

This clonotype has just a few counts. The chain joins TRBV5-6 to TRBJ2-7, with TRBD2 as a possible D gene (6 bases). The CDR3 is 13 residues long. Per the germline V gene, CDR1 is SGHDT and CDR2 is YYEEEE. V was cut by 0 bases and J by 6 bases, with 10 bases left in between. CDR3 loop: CASSLGAGSEQYF. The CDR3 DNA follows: TGTGCCAGCAGCTTGGGGGCCGGGAGCGAGCAGTACTTC. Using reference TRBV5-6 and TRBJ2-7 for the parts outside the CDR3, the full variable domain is DAGVTQSPTHLIKTRGQQVTLRCSPKSGHDTVSWYQQALGQGPQFIFQYYEEEERQRGNFPDRFSGHQFPNYSSELNVNALLLGDSALYLCASSLGAGSEQYFGPGTRLTVT.

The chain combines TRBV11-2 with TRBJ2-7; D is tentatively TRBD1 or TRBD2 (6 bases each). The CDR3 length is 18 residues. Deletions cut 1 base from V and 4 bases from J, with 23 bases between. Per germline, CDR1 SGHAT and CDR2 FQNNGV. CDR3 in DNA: TGTGCCAGCAGCTTAGGTTCTCCCGGGGGCGGGATCGGTTACGAGCAGTACTTC. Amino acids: CASSLGSPGGGIGYEQYF.

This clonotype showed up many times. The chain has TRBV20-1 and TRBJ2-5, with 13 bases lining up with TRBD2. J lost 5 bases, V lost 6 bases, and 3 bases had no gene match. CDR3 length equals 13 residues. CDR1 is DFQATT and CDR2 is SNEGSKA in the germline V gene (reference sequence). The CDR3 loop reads CSAGLAGLETQYF. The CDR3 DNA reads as TGCAGTGCGGGACTAGCGGGGTTGGAGACCCAGTACTTC.

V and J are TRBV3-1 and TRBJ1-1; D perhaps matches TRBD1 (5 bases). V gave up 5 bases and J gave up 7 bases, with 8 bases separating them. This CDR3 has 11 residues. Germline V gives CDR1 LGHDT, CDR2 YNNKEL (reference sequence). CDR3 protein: CASSDQGEAFF. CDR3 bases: TGTGCCAGCAGCGATCAGGGTGAAGCTTTCTTT.

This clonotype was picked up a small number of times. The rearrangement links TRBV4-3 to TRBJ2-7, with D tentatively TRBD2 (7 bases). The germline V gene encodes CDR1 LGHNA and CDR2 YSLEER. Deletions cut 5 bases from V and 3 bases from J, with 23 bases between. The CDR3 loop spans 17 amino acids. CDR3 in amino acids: CASSAIWGASGGYEQYF. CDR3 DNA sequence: TGCGCCAGCAGCGCAATATGGGGGGCTAGCGGAGGCTACGAGCAGTACTTC.

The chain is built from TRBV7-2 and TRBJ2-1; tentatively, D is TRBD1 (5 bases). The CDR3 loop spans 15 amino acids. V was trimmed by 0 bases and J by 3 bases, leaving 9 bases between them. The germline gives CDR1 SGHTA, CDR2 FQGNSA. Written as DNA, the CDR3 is TGTGCCAGCAGCTTAGCGAGCCAGGGCTACAATGAGCAGTTCTTC. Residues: CASSLASQGYNEQFF.

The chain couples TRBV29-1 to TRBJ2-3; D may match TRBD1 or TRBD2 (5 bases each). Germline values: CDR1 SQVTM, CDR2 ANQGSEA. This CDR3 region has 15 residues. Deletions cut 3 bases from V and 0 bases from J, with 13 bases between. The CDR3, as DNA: TGCAGCGTTGAGGTCAGGGAGTCTAGCACAGATACGCAGTATTTT. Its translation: CSVEVRESSTDTQYF.

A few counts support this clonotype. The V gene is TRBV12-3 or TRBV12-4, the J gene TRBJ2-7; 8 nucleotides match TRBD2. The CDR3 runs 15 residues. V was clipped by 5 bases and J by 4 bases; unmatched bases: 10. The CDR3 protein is CASSRLAGQNYEQYF. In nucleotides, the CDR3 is TGTGCCAGCAGTAGGCTAGCGGGCCAAAATTACGAGCAGTACTTC.

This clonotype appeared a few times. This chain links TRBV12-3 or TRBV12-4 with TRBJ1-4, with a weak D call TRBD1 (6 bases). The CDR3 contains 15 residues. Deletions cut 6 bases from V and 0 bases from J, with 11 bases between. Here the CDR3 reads CASSPNRATNEKLFF. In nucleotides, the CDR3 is TGTGCCAGCAGCCCGAACAGGGCAACTAATGAAAAACTGTTTTTT.

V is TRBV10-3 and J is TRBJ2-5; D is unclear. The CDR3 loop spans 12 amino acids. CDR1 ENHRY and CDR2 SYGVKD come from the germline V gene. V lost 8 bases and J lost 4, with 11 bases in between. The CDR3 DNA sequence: TGTGCCATCGGGATGGATCCAGAGACCCAGTACTTC. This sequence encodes CAIGMDPETQYF.

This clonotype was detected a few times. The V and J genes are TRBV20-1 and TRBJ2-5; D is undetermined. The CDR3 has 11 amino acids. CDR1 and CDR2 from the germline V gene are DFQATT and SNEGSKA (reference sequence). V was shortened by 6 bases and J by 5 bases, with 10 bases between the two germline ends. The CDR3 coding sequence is TGCAGTGCGCTCTTCCTGGAGACCCAGTACTTC. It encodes CSALFLETQYF.

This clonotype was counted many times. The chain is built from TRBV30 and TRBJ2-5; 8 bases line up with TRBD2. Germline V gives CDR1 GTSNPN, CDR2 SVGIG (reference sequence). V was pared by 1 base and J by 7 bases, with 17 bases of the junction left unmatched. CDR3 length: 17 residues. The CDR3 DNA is TGTGCCTGGAGTGACCCTACCGGGACTAGAGGCCGCGTGACCCAGTACTTC. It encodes CAWSDPTGTRGRVTQYF. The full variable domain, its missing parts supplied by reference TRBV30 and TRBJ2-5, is SQTIHQWPATLVQPVGSPLSLECTVEGTSNPNLYWYRQAAGRGLQLLFYSVGIGQISSEVPQNLSASRPQDRQFILSSKKLLLSDSGFYLCAWSDPTGTRGRVTQYFGPGTRLLVL.

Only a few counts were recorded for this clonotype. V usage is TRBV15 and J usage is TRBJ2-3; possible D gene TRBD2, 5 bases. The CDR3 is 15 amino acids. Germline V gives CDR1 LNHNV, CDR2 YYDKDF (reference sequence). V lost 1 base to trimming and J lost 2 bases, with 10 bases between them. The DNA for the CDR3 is TGTGCCACCAGCAGAGGGGGAGATGTCACAGATACGCAGTATTTT. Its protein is CATSRGGDVTDTQYF.

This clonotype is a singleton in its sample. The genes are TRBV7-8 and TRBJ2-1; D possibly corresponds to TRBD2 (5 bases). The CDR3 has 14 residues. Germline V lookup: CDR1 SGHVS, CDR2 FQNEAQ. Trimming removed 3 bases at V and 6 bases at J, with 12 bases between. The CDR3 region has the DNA TGTGCCAGCAGCTTGCCGCCAGCGGTCAATGAGCAGTTCTTC. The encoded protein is CASSLPPAVNEQFF.